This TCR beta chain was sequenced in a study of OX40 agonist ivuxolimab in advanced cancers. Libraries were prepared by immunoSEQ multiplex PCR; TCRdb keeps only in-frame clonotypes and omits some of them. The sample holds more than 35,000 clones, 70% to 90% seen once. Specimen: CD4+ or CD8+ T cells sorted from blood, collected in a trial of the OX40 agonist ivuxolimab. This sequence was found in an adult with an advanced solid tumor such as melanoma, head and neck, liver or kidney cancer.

This CDR3 reads CASSQILGDNEQFF. DNA of the CDR3: TGCGCCAGCAGCCAGATTTTAGGGGATAATGAGCAGTTCTTC. This chain links TRBV4-1 with TRBJ2-1, with D possibly being TRBD1 (5 bases). The germline CDR1 and CDR2 sequences are MGHRA and YSYEKL. The CDR3 runs 14 residues. V was trimmed by 3 bases and J by 7 bases, leaving 13 bases between them.